This T cell receptor (beta chain) was found in a study of blood T cell repertoires in COVID-19. Study-wide context: COVID-19 samples, acute and convalescent, were from the United States, Italy and Spain. Sources were T cells, B-cell-depleted T cells, or PBMCs; the material itself was cDNA or gDNA.

CDR3 length equals 15 residues. Trimming left V 0 bases short and J 3 bases short, with 7 bases between. Germline assignment: CDR1 SGHDT and CDR2 YYEEEE. It was during active infection that Seattle patients were enrolled and then longitudinally followed. In the original analysis: Estimation of nucleated cell counts was performed using reference gene primer amplification. TCRdb's copy holds only in-frame clones and misses some; the assay was immunoSEQ multiplex PCR. V, J and clone size were drawn from that table, and D and trimming were deduced from the DNA. Here the sample spans about 480,000 clones, approximately 88% being singletons.

The chain combines TRBV5-6 with TRBJ1-6; no definite D call. The sequenced sample consisted of peripheral blood. The TCR originated in a woman aged 45 to 65 with COVID-19, enrolled during active disease. DNA for the CDR3: TGTGCCAGCAGCTTGGGGCGGGTCTATAATTCACCCCTCCACTTT. Amino acids: CASSLGRVYNSPLHF.